The sequence of this TCR beta chain was determined in a study of T cells in Graves' hyperthyroidism and ophthalmopathy. Whole-study findings and limits: Ophthalmopathy was distinguished from stable hyperthyroidism by 13 V-J signatures.

Looked up from germline, CDR1 is KGHSH and CDR2 is LQKENI. The CDR3 spans 14 residues. Trimming shortened V by 4 bases and J by 3 bases, and 13 bases separated the two germline ends. In the case of this clonotype: Its antigen remains unidentified.

RNA transcripts were the template for amplifying TCR beta CDR3 regions. First-round RT-PCR with HTBI primers amplified the TCR CDR3 region. TCRdb ran MiXCR on the multiplex PCR reads and lists one entry per CDR3 protein. The sample yields roughly 380,000 distinct CDR3 sequences, over 11% seen once. The study excluded patients with uncontrolled infection, other autoimmune disease, pregnancy or lactation. The clonotype was recovered from a woman aged 60-75 years with Graves' hyperthyroidism. The chain recombines TRBV18 with TRBJ2-7, with D perhaps given as TRBD1 or TRBD2 (5 bases each). Sequencing was done on a sample of blood. CDR3 nucleotide sequence: TGTGCCAGCTCACGTCCCGGGGCCGGCTACGAGCAGTACTTC. Translating it yields CASSRPGAGYEQYF.